Presented here are 11 T cell receptor beta chains from one specimen sequenced in a study of cytomegalovirus exposure and HLA in healthy donors. PCR involved 60 Vbeta and 13 Jbeta primers. Profiling relied on immunoSEQ multiplex PCR, and the TCRdb table lists in-frame clones only, not all of them. In the table there are 150,000 to 200,000 clones, around 83% of which are singletons. The sequencing input was PBMCs. Every receptor here comes from a middle-aged man in good health and CMV-seropositive.

The chain couples TRBV7-2 to TRBJ2-5, with TRBD2 matching 12 bases. Trimming cost V 1 base and J 7 bases; bases outside gene matches: 4. Germline values: CDR1 SGHTA, CDR2 FQGNSA. The CDR3 is 15 amino acids. The CDR3 sequence is CASSLETSGGGTQYF. The CDR3 nucleotides are TGTGCCAGCAGCTTAGAGACTAGCGGGGGTGGGACCCAGTACTTC.

The V call is TRBV28, the J call TRBJ1-2; 10 bases fit TRBD1. The length of the CDR3 is 15 residues. Germline V lookup: CDR1 MDHEN, CDR2 SYDVKM. Trimming removed 5 bases from V and 6 bases from J; junction bases left unmatched: 9. CDR3: CASSRNRDRGHGYTF. The CDR3 DNA reads as TGTGCCAGCAGTCGCAACCGGGACAGGGGTCATGGCTACACCTTC.

The chain combines TRBV28 with TRBJ1-5; perhaps TRBD1 as D (6 bases). Germline loops: CDR1 MDHEN, CDR2 SYDVKM. Trimming took 7 bases from V and 0 from J, leaving 22 bases between them. CDR3 length: 18 amino acids. Here the CDR3 reads CASTKQGGGFNSNQPQHF. The CDR3 nucleotides are TGTGCCAGCACCAAACAGGGTGGGGGCTTTAATAGCAATCAGCCCCAGCATTTT.

The chain is built from TRBV27 and TRBJ2-7, with 10 bases aligning to TRBD2. The CDR3 has 14 amino acids. Germline-derived CDR1 and CDR2 are MNHEY and SMNVEV (reference sequence). V shed 3 bases and J 7 bases; nucleotides not matched to a gene: 6. The CDR3 protein is CASSLSGGASEQYF. The CDR3 nucleotides read TGTGCCAGCAGTTTGAGCGGGGGGGCAAGTGAGCAGTACTTC.

This sequence joins TRBV5-1 and TRBJ1-2, with 7 bases identical to TRBD1. Trimming at V came to 3 bases and at J to 0 bases, leaving 2 bases not matched to a gene. Germline CDR1 is SGHRS and CDR2 is YFSETQ. CDR3 size: 14 residues. The CDR3 DNA reads TGCGCCAGCAGCTGGGGGACAGCTAACTATGGCTACACCTTC. Its translation: CASSWGTANYGYTF.

This rearrangement joins TRBV27 to TRBJ2-1; 12 bases agree with TRBD1. Looked up from germline, CDR1 is MNHEY and CDR2 is SMNVEV (reference sequence). V trimming: 5 bases; J trimming: 4 bases; junction bases outside the gene matches: 6. This CDR3 is built from 16 residues. This chain's CDR3 is CASSIGTGGRYNEQFF. The DNA of the CDR3 is TGTGCCAGCAGTATAGGGACAGGGGGCCGGTACAATGAGCAGTTCTTC.

J is TRBJ2-7 and V is TRBV30, with D perhaps matching TRBD2 (5 bases). Trimming stripped 3 bases from V and 5 bases from J, with 14 bases between. The CDR3 has 13 residues. The V gene's germline CDR1 is GTSNPN and CDR2 SVGIG (reference sequence). The CDR3 sequence is CAWRRAGGNEQYF. In DNA, the CDR3 is TGTGCCTGGAGGCGGGCAGGTGGCAACGAGCAGTACTTC.

Written as DNA, the CDR3 is TGTGCCAGCAGCCCACCAGGGGGCGTCTCTGGAAACACCATATATTTT. Residues: CASSPPGGVSGNTIYF. The chain employs TRBV7-9 and TRBJ1-3; 8 nucleotides line up with TRBD1. The germline V gene encodes CDR1 SEHNR and CDR2 FQNEAQ (reference sequence). Trimming at V came to 5 bases and at J to 0 bases, leaving 6 bases not matched to a gene. The CDR3 length is 16 residues.

On this clone: In the same sample, other DNA sequences code for this CDR3. The J gene is TRBJ2-5, the V gene TRBV2; D is perhaps TRBD2 (5 bases). The CDR3 contains 11 residues. Per germline, CDR1 SNHLY and CDR2 FYNNEI. Trimming stripped 6 bases from V and 5 bases from J, with 7 bases between. The CDR3 coding sequence is TGTGCCAGCAGGGGCGGGGAGACCCAGTACTTC. The encoded protein is CASRGGETQYF.

The genes are TRBV14 and TRBJ2-3, with 14 bases that match TRBD2. The CDR3 is 16 residues long. In germline, CDR1 is SGHDN, CDR2 FVKESK. V gave up 5 bases and J gave up 2 bases; unmatched junction bases: 3. This chain's CDR3 is CASSRLAGGITDTQYF. The CDR3 coding sequence is TGTGCCAGCAGCAGACTAGCGGGGGGGATCACAGATACGCAGTATTTT. The full variable domain, its missing parts supplied by reference TRBV14 and TRBJ2-3, is EAGVTQFPSHSVIEKGQTVTLRCDPISGHDNLYWYRRVMGKEIKFLLHFVKESKQDESGMPNNRFLAERTGGTYSTLKVQPAELEDSGVYFCASSRLAGGITDTQYFGPGTRLTVL.

This rearrangement joins TRBV4-1 to TRBJ2-3; TRBD2 aligns across 9 bases. The V gene's germline CDR1 is MGHRA and CDR2 YSYEKL. V shed 4 bases and J 0 bases; nucleotides not matched to a gene: 5. This CDR3 region has 16 residues. The CDR3 DNA reads as TGCGCCAGCAGCCTGACTAGCGGCACTAGCACAGATACGCAGTATTTT. This encodes CASSLTSGTSTDTQYF.